This TCR beta chain was sequenced in a study of CD8 T cells in ankylosing spondylitis. TCRdb ran MiXCR on the 5' RACE reads and lists one entry per CDR3 protein. The sample shows around 320,000 distinct CDR3 sequences, less than 25% of them seen only once. V lost 2 bases, J lost 7 bases, and 3 bases lay in between. Germline V lookup: CDR1 ENHRY, CDR2 SYGVKD. CDR3 length: 11 residues. This clonotype was counted a few times. The TCR comes from a female donor with ankylosing spondylitis or in good health (not recorded which). J is TRBJ2-1 and V is TRBV10-3; D call uncertain. Input material: blood, either unsorted or a sorted T cell fraction (not recorded which). CDR3 loop: CAISERNEQFF. CDR3 DNA: TGTGCCATCAGTGAGCGGAATGAGCAGTTCTTC.